This T cell receptor (beta chain) appears in the sequencing data of a study of tumor-infiltrating lymphocytes in primary liver carcinoma. Study details: Tumors, staged T1-T3 N0M0, spanned about 4 to 11 cm.

Reverse transcription of roughly 470 ng total RNA with a constant-region primer produced TCR beta cDNA. Libraries of TCR beta came from three nested multiplex PCR rounds with slightly modified ARM-PCR. In the first two PCR rounds, TRBV1-TRBV30 forward primers were paired with a C-beta reverse primer, and each round lasted about 9 cycles. From the multiplex PCR reads, TCRdb called clonotypes with MiXCR, one entry per CDR3 protein. The sample records around 40,000 distinct CDR3 sequences, approximately 70% being singletons. Between the trimmed V and J ends, which lost 8 bases and 14 bases, there was a span of 30 bases. The germline V gene has CDR1 SQVTM and CDR2 ANQGSEA. There are 14 residues in the CDR3. Scientists recovered RNA and DNA together from roughly 18-30 mg of unsorted bulk tissue.

This chain connects TRBV29-1 to TRBJ2-5; D is perhaps TRBD1 (6 bases). Sequences were obtained from liver tumor tissue from sampling region 2. Subset reported: tumor region T2, inferior pole. This sequence originates from a man in his forties with primary liver carcinoma and hepatitis B virus infection. CDR3 in amino acids: CSFRTASFQEVQYF. CDR3 bases: TGCAGCTTTAGGACAGCATCGTTTCAAGAGGTCCAATACTTC.